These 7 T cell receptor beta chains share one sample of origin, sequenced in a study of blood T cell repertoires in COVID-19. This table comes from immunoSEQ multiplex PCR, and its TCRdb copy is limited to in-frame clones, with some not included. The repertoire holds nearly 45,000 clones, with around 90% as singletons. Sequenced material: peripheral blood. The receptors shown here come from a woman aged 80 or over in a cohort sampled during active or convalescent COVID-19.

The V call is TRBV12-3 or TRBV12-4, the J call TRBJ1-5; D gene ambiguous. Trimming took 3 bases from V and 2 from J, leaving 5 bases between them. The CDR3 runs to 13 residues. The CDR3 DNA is TGTGCCAGCAGTTTTCGGGGCAATCAGCCCCAGCATTTT. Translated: CASSFRGNQPQHF.

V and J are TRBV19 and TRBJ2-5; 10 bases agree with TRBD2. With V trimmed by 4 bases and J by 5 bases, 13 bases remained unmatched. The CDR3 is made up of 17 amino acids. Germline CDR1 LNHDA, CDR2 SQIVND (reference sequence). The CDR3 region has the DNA TGTGCCAGTAGTACGACCGGGCGAGCGGGGGGGCGGGAGACCCAGTACTTC. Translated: CASSTTGRAGGRETQYF.

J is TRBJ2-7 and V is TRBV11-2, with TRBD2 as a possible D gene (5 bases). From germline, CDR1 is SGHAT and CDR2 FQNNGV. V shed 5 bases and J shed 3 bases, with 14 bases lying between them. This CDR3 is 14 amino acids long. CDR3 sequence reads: CASSPSPGNYEQYF. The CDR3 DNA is TGTGCCAGCAGCCCCTCCCCGGGGAACTACGAGCAGTACTTC.

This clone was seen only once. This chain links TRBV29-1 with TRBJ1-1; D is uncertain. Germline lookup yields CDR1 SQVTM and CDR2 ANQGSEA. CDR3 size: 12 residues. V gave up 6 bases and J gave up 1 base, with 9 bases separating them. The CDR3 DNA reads TGCAGCGTCGGGGAGCCGAACACTGAAGCTTTCTTT. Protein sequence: CSVGEPNTEAFF.

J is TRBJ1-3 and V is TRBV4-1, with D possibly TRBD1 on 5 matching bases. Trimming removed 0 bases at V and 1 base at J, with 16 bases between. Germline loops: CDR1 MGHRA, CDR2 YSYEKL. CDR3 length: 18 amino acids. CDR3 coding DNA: TGCGCCAGCAGCCAAGACCCCTCGGCAGGGCGGTCTGGAAACACCATATATTTT. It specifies CASSQDPSAGRSGNTIYF.

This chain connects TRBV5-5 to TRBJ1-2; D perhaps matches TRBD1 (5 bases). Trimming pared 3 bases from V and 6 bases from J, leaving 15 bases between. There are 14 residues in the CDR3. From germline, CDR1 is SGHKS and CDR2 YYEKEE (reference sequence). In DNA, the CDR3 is TGTGCCAGCAGCTCCGGGGGACGGGAAGATGGCTACACCTTC. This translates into CASSSGGREDGYTF.

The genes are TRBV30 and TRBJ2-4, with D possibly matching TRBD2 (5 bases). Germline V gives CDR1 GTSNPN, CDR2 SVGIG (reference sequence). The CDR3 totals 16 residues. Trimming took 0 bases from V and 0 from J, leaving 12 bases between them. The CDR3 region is CAWSVETGLAKNIQYF. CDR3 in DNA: TGTGCCTGGAGTGTTGAAACGGGATTAGCCAAAAACATTCAGTACTTC.